This T cell receptor beta chain was profiled in a study of T cells in narcolepsy. Overall study: Donors had narcolepsy type 1 or type 2, or were healthy controls.

The assay was immunoSEQ multiplex PCR, and TCRdb's table has in-frame clones only and misses some. Of 25,000 or so clones in the sample, 65% to 90% were seen once. CDR1 is SGHTA, CDR2 FQGNSA, per germline. V was clipped by 11 bases and J by 7 bases; unmatched bases: 11. The CDR3 has 14 amino acids. Details on this clone: Its matching antigen is unknown.

Study-level findings and limits: No autoreactive T cell clone sequences appeared in some memory CD4+ repertoires.

This TCR was sampled from a human donor in good health. The sample was memory (CD45RA-) CD4+ T cells from blood. This chain uses TRBV7-2 with TRBJ2-1, with 10 bases that match TRBD2. The CDR3, as DNA: TGTGCCGCAGGGCCTAGCGGGAGAGGAAATGAGCAGTTCTTC. Translation gives CAAGPSGRGNEQFF.